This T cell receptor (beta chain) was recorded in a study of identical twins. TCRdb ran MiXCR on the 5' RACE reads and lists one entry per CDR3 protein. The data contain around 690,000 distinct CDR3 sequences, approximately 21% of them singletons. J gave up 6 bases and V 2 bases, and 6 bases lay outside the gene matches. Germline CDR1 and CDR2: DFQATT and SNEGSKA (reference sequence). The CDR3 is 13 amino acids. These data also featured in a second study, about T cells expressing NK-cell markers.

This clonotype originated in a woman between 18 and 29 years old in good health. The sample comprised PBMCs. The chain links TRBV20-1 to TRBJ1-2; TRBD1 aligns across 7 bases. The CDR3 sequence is CSARKTGLDGYTF. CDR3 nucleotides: TGCAGTGCTAGAAAGACAGGGTTGGATGGCTACACCTTC.